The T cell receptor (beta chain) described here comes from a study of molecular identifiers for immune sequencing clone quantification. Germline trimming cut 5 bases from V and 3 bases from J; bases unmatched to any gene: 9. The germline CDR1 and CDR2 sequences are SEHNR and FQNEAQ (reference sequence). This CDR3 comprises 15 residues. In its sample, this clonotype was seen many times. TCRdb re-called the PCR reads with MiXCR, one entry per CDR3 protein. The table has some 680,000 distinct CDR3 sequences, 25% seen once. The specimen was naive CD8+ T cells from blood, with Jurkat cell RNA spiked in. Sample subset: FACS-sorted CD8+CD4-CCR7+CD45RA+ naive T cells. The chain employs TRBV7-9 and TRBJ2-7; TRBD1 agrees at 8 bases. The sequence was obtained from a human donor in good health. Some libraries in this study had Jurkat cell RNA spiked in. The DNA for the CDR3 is TGTGCCAGCAGCCCACCGACAGGGGCGAACTACGAGCAGTACTTC. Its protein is CASSPPTGANYEQYF.